Presented here are 21 T cell receptor beta chains from one specimen sequenced in a study of shared clonotypes between healthy human individuals. This table comes from immunoSEQ multiplex PCR, and its TCRdb copy is limited to in-frame clones, with some not included. The profile shows roughly 2 million clones, about 94% of them singletons. The naive CD8 subset, CD45RO-negative cells positively selected for CCR7, excluded terminally differentiated effector memory CD45RA+ cells. The sequencing input was naive CD8+ T cells sorted from blood. The receptor source for this set is a man aged 18 to 30 in good health.

The V gene is TRBV7-6, the J gene TRBJ1-4, with 7 bases that match TRBD1. With 5 bases clipped from V and 8 bases from J, the junction kept 14 bases outside the gene matches. The CDR3 consists of 16 residues. Germline-derived CDR1 and CDR2 are SGHVS and FNYEAQ. CDR3 loop: CASSLYATGMGEKLFF. For the CDR3, the DNA is TGTGCCAGCAGCCTCTACGCGACAGGGATGGGGGAAAAACTGTTTTTT.

This chain joins TRBV10-3 and TRBJ2-3; 7 bases map to TRBD2. CDR1 is ENHRY, CDR2 SYGVKD, per germline. J gave up 0 bases and V 8 bases, and 8 bases lay outside the gene matches. The CDR3 sequence is 15 residues long. As DNA, the CDR3 is TGTGCCATCGGGGCGGGGGAGTCTAGCACAGATACGCAGTATTTT. It codes for CAIGAGESSTDTQYF.

The chain is built from TRBV27 and TRBJ2-5, with D maybe TRBD2 (6 bases). This CDR3 spans 15 amino acids. The V and J ends lost 4 bases and 4 bases respectively, with 16 bases between them. Germline V lookup: CDR1 MNHEY, CDR2 SMNVEV (reference sequence). The CDR3 loop reads CASSWGSGNLETQYF. In nucleotides, the CDR3 is TGTGCCAGCAGTTGGGGTAGCGGCAATTTAGAGACCCAGTACTTC.

The rearrangement joins TRBV11-2 to TRBJ2-7; no definite D call. The germline V gene has CDR1 SGHAT and CDR2 FQNNGV. The CDR3 has 14 amino acids. Trimming removed 5 bases from V and 1 base from J, with 12 bases in between. The CDR3 sequence: CASSPPLPSYEQYF. CDR3 nucleotide sequence: TGTGCCAGCAGCCCACCCCTTCCTTCCTACGAGCAGTACTTC.

This clone appeared a single time. This rearrangement joins TRBV29-1 to TRBJ2-5; D is ambiguous. The CDR3 sequence is 14 residues long. Trimming took off 8 bases at V and 2 bases at J, with 18 bases between the two ends. Looked up from germline, CDR1 is SQVTM and CDR2 is ANQGSEA. In DNA form, the CDR3 reads TGCAGCCTGCTGAGGCAGAATAATCAAGAGACCCAGTACTTC. Translation: CSLLRQNNQETQYF.

The chain joins TRBV4-1 to TRBJ1-2, with D uncertain. CDR3 length equals 13 residues. Trimming shortened V by 3 bases and J by 10 bases, and 15 bases separated the two germline ends. Germline CDR1 MGHRA, CDR2 YSYEKL. The CDR3 nucleotides are TGCGCCAGCAGCCACTCTCTCGCCGCTTCCTACACCTTC. As protein: CASSHSLAASYTF.

The chain combines TRBV7-2 with TRBJ2-1, with 8 bases identical to TRBD1. CDR1 and CDR2 (germline): SGHTA, FQGNSA. Unmatched junction bases numbered 11, after V lost 3 bases and J lost 7 bases. The CDR3 contains 16 residues. CDR3 residues: CASSFPPDRVTNEQFF. The CDR3, as DNA: TGTGCCAGCAGCTTCCCCCCGGACAGGGTGACGAATGAGCAGTTCTTC. The variable domain in full, completed from reference TRBV7-2 and TRBJ2-1, reads GAGVSQSPSNKVTEKGKDVELRCDPISGHTALYWYRQSLGQGLEFLIYFQGNSAPDKSGLPSDRFSAERTGGSVSTLTIQRTQQEDSAVYLCASSFPPDRVTNEQFFGPGTRLTVL.

The V gene is TRBV10-3, the J gene TRBJ1-1; 8 bases are a match to TRBD1. Germline CDR1 and CDR2: ENHRY and SYGVKD. The CDR3 runs 13 residues. V trimming: 8 bases; J trimming: 4 bases; junction bases outside the gene matches: 6. CDR3 sequence: CAIGQGAGTEAFF. The DNA of the CDR3 is TGTGCCATCGGGCAGGGGGCGGGCACTGAAGCTTTCTTT.

The chain employs TRBV28 and TRBJ1-5; 10 nucleotides align to TRBD1. The J segment lost 4 bases and the V segment lost 5 bases, leaving 5 bases of the junction unmatched. Germline-derived CDR1 and CDR2 are MDHEN and SYDVKM. There are 15 residues in the CDR3. The CDR3 DNA follows: TGTGCCAGCAGTCTAAGGACAGGGGGGAATCAGCCCCAGCATTTT. As protein: CASSLRTGGNQPQHF.

The chain couples TRBV10-3 to TRBJ1-2; perhaps TRBD1 as D (6 bases). This CDR3 spans 15 amino acids. V shed 2 bases and J shed 6 bases, with 16 bases lying between them. Germline CDR1 is ENHRY and CDR2 is SYGVKD. The CDR3 bases are TGTGCCATCAGTGAGCCCCCGGGAGGGGGAGATGGCTACACCTTC. It translates to CAISEPPGGGDGYTF.

This clone is a singleton in its sample. The J gene is TRBJ1-5, the V gene TRBV5-5, with D tentatively TRBD1 (5 bases). Trimming shortened V by 4 bases and J by 1 base, and 6 bases separated the two germline ends. In germline, CDR1 is SGHKS, CDR2 YYEKEE (reference sequence). The CDR3 is made up of 13 amino acids. The CDR3 DNA sequence: TGTGCCAGCAGCCGGGACAGCAATCAGCCCCAGCATTTT. It translates to CASSRDSNQPQHF.

The chain employs TRBV19 and TRBJ2-1, with D maybe TRBD1 (5 bases). Trimming took off 3 bases at V and 0 bases at J, with 12 bases between the two ends. The CDR3 loop spans 16 amino acids. Germline CDR1 and CDR2: LNHDA and SQIVND (reference sequence). The CDR3 loop reads CASSMQDISSYNEQFF. The CDR3 DNA sequence: TGTGCCAGTAGTATGCAGGACATAAGCTCCTACAATGAGCAGTTCTTC.

This chain links TRBV9 with TRBJ2-4; D is perhaps TRBD1 (6 bases). The CDR3 length is 15 residues. Germline-derived CDR1 and CDR2 are SGDLS and YYNGEE. Trimming cost V 0 bases and J 1 base, with 8 bases left between them. The CDR3: CASSVGQGAKNIQYF. CDR3 bases: TGTGCCAGCAGCGTAGGGCAGGGGGCCAAAAACATTCAGTACTTC. Full variable domain (outside the CDR3, taken from reference TRBV9 and TRBJ2-4): DSGVTQTPKHLITATGQRVTLRCSPRSGDLSVYWYQQSLDQGLQFLIQYYNGEERAKGNILERFSAQQFPDLHSELNLSSLELGDSALYFCASSVGQGAKNIQYFGAGTRLSVL.

CDR3 residues: CATSRDLDTILNTGELFF. Here the CDR3 DNA reads TGTGCCACCAGCAGAGATCTCGACACCATCTTGAACACCGGGGAGCTGTTTTTT. This chain uses TRBV15 with TRBJ2-2, with D uncertain. The germline V and J ends were trimmed by 0 bases and 1 base, with 15 bases remaining between them. CDR1 is LNHNV, CDR2 YYDKDF, per germline (reference sequence). This CDR3 is built from 18 residues.

About this clone: This specimen includes other DNA sequences encoding the same CDR3. The chain couples TRBV27 to TRBJ1-6; tentative D call: TRBD1 (5 bases). CDR1 is MNHEY, CDR2 SMNVEV, per germline (reference sequence). The CDR3 runs to 13 residues. Trimming removed 8 bases at V and 7 bases at J, with 12 bases between. The CDR3 reads CASSAGNNSPLHF. The CDR3 DNA reads TGTGCCAGCTCGGCAGGGAACAATTCACCCCTCCACTTT.

J is TRBJ2-1 and V is TRBV27, with 13 bases matching TRBD2. CDR3 size: 16 residues. CDR1 is MNHEY and CDR2 is SMNVEV in the germline V gene (reference sequence). Trimming took 5 bases from V and 9 from J; bases not matched to a gene: 10. CDR3 coding DNA: TGTGCCAGCAGTCCCGTCGGGACTAGCGGGATCAGTGAGCAGTTCTTC. Its protein product is CASSPVGTSGISEQFF.

The rearrangement joins TRBV6-6 to TRBJ1-4; TRBD1 is a possible D gene (5 bases). Germline V lookup: CDR1 MNHNY, CDR2 SVGAGI (reference sequence). V gave up 4 bases and J gave up 5 bases, with 11 bases separating them. There are 14 residues in the CDR3. CDR3 residues: CASSSTGPNEKLFF. DNA of the CDR3: TGTGCCAGCAGTTCGACGGGGCCGAATGAAAAACTGTTTTTT.

The V call is TRBV19, the J call TRBJ2-3; 12 bases are a match to TRBD2. The CDR3 runs to 18 residues. Losses at the gene ends were 5 bases for V and 0 bases for J; bases not matched to a gene: 9. Germline CDR1 is LNHDA and CDR2 is SQIVND (reference sequence). DNA of the CDR3: TGTGCCAGTAGTGGCCAGACTAGCGGGGGCCCTAGCACAGATACGCAGTATTTT. This sequence encodes CASSGQTSGGPSTDTQYF.

The rearrangement joins TRBV4-3 to TRBJ2-1; D remains unclear. Germline CDR1 and CDR2: LGHNA and YSLEER. The CDR3 extends over 14 amino acids. Trimming cost V 0 bases and J 5 bases, with 8 bases left between them. Here the CDR3 reads CASSQERTDNEQFF. The CDR3 DNA reads TGCGCCAGCAGCCAAGAAAGGACCGACAATGAGCAGTTCTTC.

The V call is TRBV7-6, the J call TRBJ1-2; a possible D gene is TRBD1 (5 bases). Germline CDR1 reads SGHVS; CDR2 reads FNYEAQ. The CDR3 is made up of 13 amino acids. V lost 1 base to trimming and J lost 5 bases, with 8 bases between them. CDR3 region: CASSLGWGYGYTF. CDR3 DNA sequence: TGTGCCAGCAGCTTAGGCTGGGGGTATGGCTACACCTTC.

The chain combines TRBV19 with TRBJ1-1, with unresolved D. V gave up 1 base and J gave up 1 base, with 10 bases separating them. CDR3 length: 15 residues. The V gene's germline CDR1 is LNHDA and CDR2 SQIVND (reference sequence). CDR3 in amino acids: CASSIVILGNTEAFF. CDR3 nucleotides: TGTGCCAGTAGTATAGTTATTTTGGGGAACACTGAAGCTTTCTTT.